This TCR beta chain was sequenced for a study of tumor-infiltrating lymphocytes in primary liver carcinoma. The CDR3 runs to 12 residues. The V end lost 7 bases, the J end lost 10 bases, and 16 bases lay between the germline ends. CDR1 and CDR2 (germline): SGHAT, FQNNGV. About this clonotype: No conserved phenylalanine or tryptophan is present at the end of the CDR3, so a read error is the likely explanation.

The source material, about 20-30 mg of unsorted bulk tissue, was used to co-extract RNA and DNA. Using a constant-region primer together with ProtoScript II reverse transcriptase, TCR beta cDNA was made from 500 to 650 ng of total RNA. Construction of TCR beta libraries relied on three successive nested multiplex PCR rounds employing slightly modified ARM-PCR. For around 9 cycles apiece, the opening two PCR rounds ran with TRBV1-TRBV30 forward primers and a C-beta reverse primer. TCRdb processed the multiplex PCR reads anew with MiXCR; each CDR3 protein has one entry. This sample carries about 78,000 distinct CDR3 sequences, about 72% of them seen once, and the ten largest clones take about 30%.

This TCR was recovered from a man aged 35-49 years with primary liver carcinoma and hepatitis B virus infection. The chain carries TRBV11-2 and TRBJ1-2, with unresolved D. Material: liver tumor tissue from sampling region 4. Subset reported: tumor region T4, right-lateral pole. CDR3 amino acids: CASTETTQAYTS. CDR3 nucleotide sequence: TGTGCCAGCACTGAGACCACGCAGGCCTACACCTCC.